A single sample is the source of the 9 T cell receptor beta chains below, sequenced in a study of T cell responses to AZD1222 COVID-19 vaccine. Sequenced by immunoSEQ multiplex PCR; TCRdb stores in-frame clones only, minus some. The sample lists some 80,000 clones; more than 70% were seen once. The material was peripheral blood, obtained 28 days after the second dose of the MenACWY control vaccine. Source of these receptors: an adult who received the MenACWY meningococcal vaccine as a control.

This clone was found a few times. The chain combines TRBV2 with TRBJ2-3; D call uncertain. The V gene lost 7 bases and the J gene lost 2 bases, with 10 bases spanning the gap. Per the germline V gene, CDR1 is SNHLY and CDR2 is FYNNEI. The CDR3 is 13 amino acids. The CDR3 DNA is TGTGCCAGCATGCCCCCCTTCACAGATACGCAGTATTTT. Encoded protein: CASMPPFTDTQYF.

V is TRBV6-1 and J is TRBJ1-5; no clear D. Germline CDR1 MNHNS, CDR2 SASEGT. The CDR3 contains 14 residues. The V end lost 3 bases, the J end lost 2 bases, and 8 bases lay between the germline ends. CDR3 sequence: CASSEERGNQPQHF. DNA of the CDR3: TGTGCCAGCAGTGAGGAACGTGGCAATCAGCCCCAGCATTTT.

This chain connects TRBV5-4 to TRBJ2-1, with a possible D match to TRBD1 (9 bases). Germline assignment: CDR1 SGHNT and CDR2 YYREEE (reference sequence). V was pared by 4 bases and J by 8 bases, with 25 bases between. This CDR3 spans 17 amino acids. The CDR3 nucleotides are TGTGCCAGCAGCACGGGGGGGGGACAGGGCCTTAAGGATGAGCAGTTCTTC. Its protein product is CASSTGGGQGLKDEQFF.

CDR3 loop: CASSFGDGTEQYF. CDR3 sequence (DNA): TGTGCCAGCAGCTTCGGAGACGGAACCGAGCAGTACTTC. The V and J genes are TRBV9 and TRBJ2-7; no clear D. The germline V and J ends were trimmed by 4 bases and 6 bases, with 14 bases remaining between them. Germline CDR1 SGDLS, CDR2 YYNGEE. The CDR3 contains 13 residues.

The chain uses TRBV7-2 and TRBJ2-1, with a tentative D call TRBD1 (6 bases). The CDR3 is made up of 15 amino acids. Germline V CDR1 and CDR2: SGHTA, FQGNSA. The V end lost 1 base, the J end lost 6 bases, and 13 bases lay between the germline ends. CDR3 sequence (DNA): TGTGCCAGCAGCTTAGATTGGACAGTACCCAATGAGCAGTTCTTC. Amino acid sequence: CASSLDWTVPNEQFF.

The CDR3 DNA reads TGCAGCGTTGATCTTTTGGCTAGCGGGGGCAATGAGCAGTTCTTC. This gives the protein CSVDLLASGGNEQFF. This chain uses TRBV29-1 with TRBJ2-1, with TRBD2 identical over 10 bases. Per the germline V gene, CDR1 is SQVTM and CDR2 is ANQGSEA. This CDR3 has 15 amino acids. V dropped 3 bases and J dropped 6; count of bases not matched to a gene: 8.

The J gene is TRBJ1-6, the V gene TRBV27; no clear D gene. V shed 7 bases and J shed 5 bases, with 15 bases lying between them. This CDR3 contains 15 residues. CDR1 and CDR2 from the germline V gene are MNHEY and SMNVEV (reference sequence). The DNA of the CDR3 is TGTGCCAGCACCCGGACGGCGCCGAATAATTCACCCCTCCACTTT. Its protein is CASTRTAPNNSPLHF.

The J gene is TRBJ2-3, the V gene TRBV19, with D perhaps matching TRBD1 or TRBD2 (6 bases each). Germline CDR1 reads LNHDA; CDR2 reads SQIVND (reference sequence). The germline V and J ends were trimmed by 3 bases and 0 bases, with 13 bases remaining between them. There are 16 residues in the CDR3. The CDR3 nucleotides read TGTGCCAGTAGTATTATCCGGGGGCCCAGCACAGATACGCAGTATTTT. It yields the protein CASSIIRGPSTDTQYF.

The chain uses TRBV6-5 and TRBJ2-7; 9 bases map to TRBD1. There are 15 residues in the CDR3. Germline values: CDR1 MNHEY, CDR2 SVGAGI. V shed 6 bases, J shed 6 bases, and the junction held 12 bases outside the gene matches. In DNA form, the CDR3 reads TGTGCCAGCAGGAGCGAGGACAGGGGAGCACGCGAGCAGTACTTC. Translating it yields CASRSEDRGAREQYF.